The entry below gives a single TCR beta chain sequence along with its context. The data are from a study of cytomegalovirus exposure and HLA in healthy donors. Germline V gene sequence: CDR1 MNHNS, CDR2 SASEGT. The V end lost 4 bases, the J end lost 3 bases, and 9 bases lay between the germline ends. CDR3 length: 14 amino acids. Profiled with immunoSEQ multiplex PCR; TCRdb holds only in-frame clones, not every one. The sample has about 150,000 clones, 86% seen once. The genes are TRBV6-1 and TRBJ2-2; D is undetermined. The sequenced sample was PBMCs. This receptor was obtained from a human donor in good health. The CDR3 nucleotides read TGTGCCAGCAGTGCAAATAGATACACCGGGGAGCTGTTTTTT. As protein: CASSANRYTGELFF.